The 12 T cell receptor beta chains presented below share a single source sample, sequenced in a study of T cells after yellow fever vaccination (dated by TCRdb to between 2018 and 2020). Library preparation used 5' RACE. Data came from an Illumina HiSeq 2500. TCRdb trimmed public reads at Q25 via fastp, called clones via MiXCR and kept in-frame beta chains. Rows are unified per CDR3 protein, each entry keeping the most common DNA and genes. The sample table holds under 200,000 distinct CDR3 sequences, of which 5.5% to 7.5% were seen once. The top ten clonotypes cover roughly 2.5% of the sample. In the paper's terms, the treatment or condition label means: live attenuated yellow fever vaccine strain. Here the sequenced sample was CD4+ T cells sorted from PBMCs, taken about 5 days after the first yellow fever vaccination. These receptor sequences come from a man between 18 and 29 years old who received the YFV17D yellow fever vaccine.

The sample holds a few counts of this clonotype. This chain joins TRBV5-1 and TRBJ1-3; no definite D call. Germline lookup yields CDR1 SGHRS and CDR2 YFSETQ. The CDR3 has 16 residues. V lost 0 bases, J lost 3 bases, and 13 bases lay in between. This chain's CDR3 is CASSLGWGDSGNTIYF. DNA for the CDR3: TGCGCCAGCAGCTTGGGATGGGGAGATAGTGGAAACACCATATATTTT.

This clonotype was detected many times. The CDR3 sequence is CASSYSIRGDTEAFF. As DNA, the CDR3 is TGTGCCAGCAGTTACTCGATTCGGGGCGACACTGAAGCTTTCTTT. The V and J genes are TRBV6-5 and TRBJ1-1; the D gene is possibly TRBD1 (5 bases). V lost 0 bases and J lost 3, with 11 bases in between. Germline CDR1 and CDR2: MNHEY and SVGAGI. This CDR3 contains 15 residues.

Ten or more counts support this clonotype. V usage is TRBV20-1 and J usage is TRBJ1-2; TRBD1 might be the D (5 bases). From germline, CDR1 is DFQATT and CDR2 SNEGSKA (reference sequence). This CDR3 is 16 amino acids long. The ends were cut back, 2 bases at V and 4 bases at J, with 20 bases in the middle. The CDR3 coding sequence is TGCAGTGCTAGACCGAAGGGACTCCATCTACTCTATGGCTACACCTTC. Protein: CSARPKGLHLLYGYTF.

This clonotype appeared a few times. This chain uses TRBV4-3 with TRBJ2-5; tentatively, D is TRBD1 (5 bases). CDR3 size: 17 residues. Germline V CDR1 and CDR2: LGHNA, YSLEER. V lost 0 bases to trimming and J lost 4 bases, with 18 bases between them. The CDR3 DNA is TGCGCCAGCAGCCAAGATCGGAGCAGGGTAGGGCGAGAGACCCAGTACTTC. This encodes CASSQDRSRVGRETQYF.

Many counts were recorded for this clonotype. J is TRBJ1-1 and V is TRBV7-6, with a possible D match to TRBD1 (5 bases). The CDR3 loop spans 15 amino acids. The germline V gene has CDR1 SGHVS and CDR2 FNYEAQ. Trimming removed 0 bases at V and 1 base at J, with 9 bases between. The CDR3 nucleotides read TGTGCCAGCAGCTTAGCGCCGAGGGGGAACACTGAAGCTTTCTTT. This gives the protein CASSLAPRGNTEAFF.

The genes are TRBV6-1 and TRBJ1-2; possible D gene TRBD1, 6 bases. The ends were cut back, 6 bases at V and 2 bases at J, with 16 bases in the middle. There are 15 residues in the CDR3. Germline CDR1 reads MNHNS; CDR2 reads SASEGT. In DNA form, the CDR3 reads TGTGCCAGCAGCACCCATTCGACAGGCAACTATGGCTACACCTTC. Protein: CASSTHSTGNYGYTF.

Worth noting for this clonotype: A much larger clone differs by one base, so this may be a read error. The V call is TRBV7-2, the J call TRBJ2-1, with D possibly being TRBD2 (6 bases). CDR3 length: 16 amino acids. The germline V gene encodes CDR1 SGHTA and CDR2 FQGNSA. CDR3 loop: CASSLAAGRSYNEQLF. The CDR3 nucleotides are TGTGCCAGCAGCTTAGCGGCGGGGCGTTCCTACAATGAGCAGCTCTTC.

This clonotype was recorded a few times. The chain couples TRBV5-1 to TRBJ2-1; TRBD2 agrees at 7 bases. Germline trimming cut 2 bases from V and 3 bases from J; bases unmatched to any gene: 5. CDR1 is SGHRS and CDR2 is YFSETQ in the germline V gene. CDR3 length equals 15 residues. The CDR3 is CASSFNGGNYNEQFF. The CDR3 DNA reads TGCGCCAGCAGCTTTAACGGGGGGAACTACAATGAGCAGTTCTTC. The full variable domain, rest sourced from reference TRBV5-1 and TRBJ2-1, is KAGVTQTPRYLIKTRGQQVTLSCSPISGHRSVSWYQQTPGQGLQFLFEYFSETQRNKGNFPGRFSGRQFSNSRSEMNVSTLELGDSALYLCASSFNGGNYNEQFFGPGTRLTVL.

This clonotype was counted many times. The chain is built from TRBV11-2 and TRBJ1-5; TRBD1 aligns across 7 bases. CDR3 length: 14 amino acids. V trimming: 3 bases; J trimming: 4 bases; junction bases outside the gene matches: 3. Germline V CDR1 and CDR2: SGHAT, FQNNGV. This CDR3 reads CASSFLQGNQPQHF. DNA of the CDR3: TGTGCCAGCAGCTTTTTACAGGGGAATCAGCCCCAGCATTTT. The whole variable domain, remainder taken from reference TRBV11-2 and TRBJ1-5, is EAGVAQSPRYKIIEKRQSVAFWCNPISGHATLYWYQQILGQGPKLLIQFQNNGVVDDSQLPKDRFSAERLKGVDSTLKIQPAKLEDSAVYLCASSFLQGNQPQHFGDGTRLSIL.

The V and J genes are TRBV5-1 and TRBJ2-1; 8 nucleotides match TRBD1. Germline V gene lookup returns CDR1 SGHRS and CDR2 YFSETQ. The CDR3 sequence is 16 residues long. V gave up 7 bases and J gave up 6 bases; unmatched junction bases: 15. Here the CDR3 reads CASGGTGRQFGNEQFF. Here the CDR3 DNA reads TGCGCCAGCGGGGGGACAGGCAGGCAGTTTGGCAATGAGCAGTTCTTC.

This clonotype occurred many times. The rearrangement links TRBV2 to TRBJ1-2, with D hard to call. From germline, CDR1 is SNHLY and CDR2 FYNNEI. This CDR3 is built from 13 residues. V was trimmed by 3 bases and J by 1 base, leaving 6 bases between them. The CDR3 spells CASSDLSNYGYTF. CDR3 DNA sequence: TGTGCCAGCAGTGATCTCAGTAACTATGGCTACACCTTC.

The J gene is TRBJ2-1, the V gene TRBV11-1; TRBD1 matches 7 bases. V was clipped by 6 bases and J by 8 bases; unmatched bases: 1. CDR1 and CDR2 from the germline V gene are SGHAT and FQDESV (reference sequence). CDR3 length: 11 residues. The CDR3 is CASRTGYEQFF. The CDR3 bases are TGTGCCAGCAGGACAGGGTATGAGCAGTTCTTC.